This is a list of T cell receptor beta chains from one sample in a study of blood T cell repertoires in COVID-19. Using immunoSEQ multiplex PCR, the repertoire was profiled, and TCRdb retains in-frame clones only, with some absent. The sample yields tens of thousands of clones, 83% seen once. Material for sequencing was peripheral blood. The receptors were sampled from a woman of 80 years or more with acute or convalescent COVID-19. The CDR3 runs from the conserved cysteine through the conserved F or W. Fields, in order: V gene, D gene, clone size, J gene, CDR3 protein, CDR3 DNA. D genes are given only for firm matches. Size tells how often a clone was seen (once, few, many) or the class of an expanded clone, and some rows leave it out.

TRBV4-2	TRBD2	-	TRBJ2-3	CASSLESGLAGGSTDTQYF	TGTGCCAGCAGCCTAGAATCGGGACTAGCGGGAGGGAGCACAGATACGCAGTATTTT
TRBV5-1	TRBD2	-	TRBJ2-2	CASSQRTSGDTGELFF	TGCGCCAGCAGCCAAAGGACTAGCGGAGACACCGGGGAGCTGTTTTTT
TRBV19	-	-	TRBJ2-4	CASSIDPGTINIQYF	TGTGCCAGTAGTATAGATCCAGGGACAATTAACATTCAGTACTTC
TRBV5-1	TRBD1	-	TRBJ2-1	CASSLSRGLYNEQFF	TGCGCCAGCAGCTTGAGCAGGGGGCTCTACAATGAGCAGTTCTTC
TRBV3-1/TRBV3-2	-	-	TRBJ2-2	CASSHGGPGELFF	TGTGCCAGCAGCCATGGCGGGCCCGGGGAGCTGTTTTTT
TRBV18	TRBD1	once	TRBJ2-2	CASSPTTGGAGTGELFF	TGTGCCAGCTCACCGACGACAGGGGGCGCGGGCACCGGGGAGCTGTTTTTT
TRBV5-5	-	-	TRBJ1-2	CASSDGGDYGYTF	TGTGCCAGCAGCGATGGGGGGGACTATGGCTACACCTTC
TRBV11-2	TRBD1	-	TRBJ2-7	CASSSTGFYEQYF	TGTGCCAGCAGCTCGACAGGGTTCTACGAGCAGTACTTC
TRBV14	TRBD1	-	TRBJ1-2	CASSPRQGIGYGYTF	TGTGCCAGCAGCCCCAGACAGGGCATCGGCTATGGCTACACCTTC
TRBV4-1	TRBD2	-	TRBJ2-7	CASSLGLAGVYEQYF	TGCGCCAGCAGCCTTGGACTAGCGGGGGTATACGAGCAGTACTTC
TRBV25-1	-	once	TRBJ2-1	CASSDSNNEQFF	TGTGCCAGCAGTGATAGTAACAATGAGCAGTTCTTC
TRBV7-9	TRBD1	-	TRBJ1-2	CASSPTGMNAGYTF	TGTGCCAGCAGCCCGACAGGGATGAACGCTGGCTACACCTTC
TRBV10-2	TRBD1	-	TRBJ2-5	CATSGGAETQYF	TGCGCCACCTCAGGGGGCGCCGAGACCCAGTACTTC
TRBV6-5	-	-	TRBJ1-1	CASNRPGGNTEAFF	TGTGCCAGCAACCGACCCGGGGGGAACACTGAAGCTTTCTTT
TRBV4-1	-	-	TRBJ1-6	CASSQLSVRRTYNSPLHF	TGCGCCAGCAGCCAACTTTCGGTGAGGCGAACCTATAATTCACCCCTCCACTTT
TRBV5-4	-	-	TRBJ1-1	CASSLPPGGDTEAFF	TGTGCCAGCAGCTTGCCCCCGGGCGGGGACACTGAAGCTTTCTTT
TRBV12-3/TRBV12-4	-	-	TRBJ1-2	CASSTTGQGYTF	TGTGCCAGCAGTACGACAGGACAGGGCTACACCTTC
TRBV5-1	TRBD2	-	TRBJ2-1	CASCVLAGGNEQFF	TGCGCCAGCTGCGTACTAGCGGGAGGGAATGAGCAGTTCTTC
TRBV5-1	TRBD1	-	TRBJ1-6	CASSLSGQEYNSPLHF	TGCGCCAGCAGTCTATCCGGACAGGAATATAATTCACCCCTCCACTTT
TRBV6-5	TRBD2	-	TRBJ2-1	CASSRLAGYNEQFF	TGTGCCAGCAGTCGACTAGCGGGTTACAATGAGCAGTTCTTC
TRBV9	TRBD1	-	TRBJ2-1	CASSETGTEYNEQFF	TGTGCCAGCAGCGAAACCGGGACAGAGTACAATGAGCAGTTCTTC
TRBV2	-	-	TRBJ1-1	CASSFHSRGAEAFF	TGTGCCAGCAGTTTTCATTCCCGGGGAGCTGAAGCTTTCTTT
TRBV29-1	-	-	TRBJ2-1	CSVQGGRLADEQFF	TGCAGCGTTCAAGGGGGGCGGCTCGCCGATGAGCAGTTCTTC
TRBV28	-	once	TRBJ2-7	CASSSRTETYEQYF	TGTGCCAGCAGTTCGCGGACAGAAACTTACGAGCAGTACTTC
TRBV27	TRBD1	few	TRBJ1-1	CASSSLSGQGLNTEAFF	TGTGCCAGCAGCTCCCTGTCCGGACAGGGGCTGAACACTGAAGCTTTCTTT
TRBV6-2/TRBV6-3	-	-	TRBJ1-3	CASIPNYSGNTIYF	TGTGCCAGCATCCCTAACTACTCTGGAAACACCATATATTTT
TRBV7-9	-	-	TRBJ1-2	CASEVVANYGYTF	TGTGCCAGCGAGGTCGTAGCTAACTATGGCTACACCTTC
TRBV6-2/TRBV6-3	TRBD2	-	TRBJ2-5	CASSAWTSAGTETQYF	TGTGCCAGCAGTGCCTGGACTAGCGCGGGCACGGAGACCCAGTACTTC
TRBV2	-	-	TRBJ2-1	CASSTQVEQFF	TGTGCCAGCAGTACGCAGGTTGAGCAGTTCTTC
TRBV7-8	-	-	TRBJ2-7	CASSLAEFSYEQYF	TGTGCCAGCAGCTTAGCGGAGTTCTCCTACGAGCAGTACTTC
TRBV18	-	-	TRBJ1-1	CASSPLSRGTNTEAFF	TGTGCCAGCTCACCACTATCAAGGGGGACGAACACTGAAGCTTTCTTT
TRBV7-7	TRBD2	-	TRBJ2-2	CASSLGGTSFSPGELFF	TGTGCTAGCAGCTTAGGAGGGACTAGCTTCTCTCCGGGGGAGCTGTTTTTT
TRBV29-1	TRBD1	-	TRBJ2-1	CSVYPTGNEQFF	TGCAGCGTTTACCCGACAGGGAATGAGCAGTTCTTC
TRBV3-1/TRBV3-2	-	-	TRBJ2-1	CASSQVVGANEQFF	TGTGCCAGCAGCCAAGTCGTGGGAGCCAATGAGCAGTTCTTC
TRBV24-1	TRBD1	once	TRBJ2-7	CATSDVDRVYEQYF	TGTGCCACCAGTGATGTGGACAGGGTGTACGAGCAGTACTTC
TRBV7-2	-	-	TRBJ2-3	CASSLSRGRTDTQYF	TGTGCCAGCAGCTTATCCAGGGGTCGCACAGATACGCAGTATTTT
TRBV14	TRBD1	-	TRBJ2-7	CASSHQGVGYYEQYF	TGTGCCAGCAGCCACCAGGGGGTCGGCTACTACGAGCAGTACTTC
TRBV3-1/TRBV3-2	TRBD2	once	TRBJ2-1	CASSQGLAGGREQFF	TGTGCCAGCAGCCAGGGACTAGCGGGAGGGCGGGAGCAGTTCTTC
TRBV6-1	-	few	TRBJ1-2	CASSEGTAEEGYTF	TGTGCCAGCAGTGAAGGGACAGCGGAGGAGGGCTACACCTTC
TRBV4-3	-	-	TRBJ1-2	CASSQDGHGYTF	TGCGCCAGCAGCCAAGACGGACACGGCTACACCTTC
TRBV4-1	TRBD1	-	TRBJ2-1	CASSSGQGPINEQFF	TGCGCCAGCAGCTCTGGACAGGGGCCCATCAATGAGCAGTTCTTC
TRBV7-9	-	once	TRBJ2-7	CASSLSDRYEQYF	TGTGCCAGCAGCTTAAGTGATAGATACGAGCAGTACTTC
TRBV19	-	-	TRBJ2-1	CASSTPYYNEQFF	TGTGCCAGTAGTACCCCCTACTACAATGAGCAGTTCTTC
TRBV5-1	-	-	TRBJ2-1	CASSLDQIYNEQFF	TGCGCCAGCAGCTTGGATCAGATCTACAATGAGCAGTTCTTC
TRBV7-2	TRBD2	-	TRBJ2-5	CASSLGLAGGVETQYF	TGTGCCAGCAGCTTAGGACTAGCGGGAGGGGTGGAGACCCAGTACTTC
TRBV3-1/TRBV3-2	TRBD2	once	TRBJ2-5	CASSQRTGGEETQYF	TGTGCCAGCAGCCAAAGGACGGGGGGGGAAGAGACCCAGTACTTC
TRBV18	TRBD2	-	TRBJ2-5	CASSAGTSGRAVETQYF	TGTGCCAGCTCAGCCGGGACTAGCGGGAGGGCCGTAGAGACCCAGTACTTC
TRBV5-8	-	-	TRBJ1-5	CASSLYEGGNQPQHF	TGTGCCAGCAGCTTGTATGAGGGAGGCAATCAGCCCCAGCATTTT